The source of this T cell receptor beta chain is a study of OX40 agonist ivuxolimab in advanced cancers. About the study as a whole: Ivuxolimab, which targeted the costimulatory receptor OX40 (CD134), was an agonistic, fully human IgG2 monoclonal antibody. Three dose-escalation patients achieved partial responses, one with hepatocellular carcinoma and two with cutaneous melanoma. Patients were allowed to have had prior anti-PD-1, anti-PD-L1 or anti-CTLA-4 therapy, and roughly two fifths of the dose-escalation patients had been treated with checkpoint inhibitors. The paper describes the monotherapy dose-escalation part (N = 52 patients) of the phase I trial of ivuxolimab. Of the approximately 54 dose-escalation patients, hepatocellular carcinoma was present in around 20, melanoma in about 15, renal cell carcinoma in 9 and head and neck cancer in 9. Intravenous ivuxolimab was administered to patients every 2 weeks at six dose levels: 0.01, 0.1, 0.3, 1.5, 3 and 10 mg/kg. The dose-escalation cohort was roughly 80% male with a mean age of about 60 years, ranging from roughly 23 to 80. The purpose of peripheral TCRbeta sequencing was to test whether ivuxolimab changed TCR sequence diversity and led to clonal T-cell expansion.

A word on this clone: Its antigen is currently not known. No qualities accompany the bases; no much larger clone lies one base away.

After removal of 0 bases from V and 2 bases from J, the junction retains 4 bases not matched to a gene. Taken from cysteine to phenylalanine, the CDR3 has 15 residues. Only the CDR3 part of the read is kept: 45 bases, read in frame from the first base. CDR1 SGHRS and CDR2 YFSETQ are derived from the germline V gene. For sequencing of the TCRbeta CDR3 region, genomic DNA was extracted from the sorted cells. TCRbeta CDR3 regions were sequenced using the immunoSEQ Assay. TCRdb obtained this table from immuneACCESS and retained in-frame rearrangements with V and J assigned. These tables miss some clones; where compared with another copy, unresolved V genes account for less than half of the shortfall, and the remainder is unexplained. The sample table records about 65,000 clones; around 87% of these occur just once. The ten biggest clones cover approximately 0.37% of the sample. The research as a whole found: Clonal expansion of both CD4+ and CD8+ blood T cells was observed from baseline to week 6 at doses 0.1 to 3.0 mg/kg. The antigen specificity of the clonally expanded peripheral T cells was not determined. Low levels of normalized T-cell clonal expansion were also shown by some nonresponding patients. After ivuxolimab, expanded clones were on average more numerous among CD8+ T cells than among CD4+ T cells. Partial responders in the 0.1-3.0 mg/kg groups had among the lowest normalized peripheral clonal expansion, especially among CD8+ T cells.

The trial excluded patients who had a history of autoimmune disease or were on systemic immunosuppression. Peripheral blood for TCR sequencing was collected from all dose cohorts at baseline, on cycle 4 day 1, and on cycle 7 day 1. Samples came from an open-label, multicenter, first-in-human phase I dose-escalation trial of ivuxolimab. Adults with locally advanced or metastatic melanoma, renal cell, hepatocellular, or head and neck squamous cell carcinoma were enrolled in the trial. Before TCR sequencing, CD4+ T cells and CD8+ T cells from peripheral blood were sorted into separate populations. The TCR sequence derives from an adult with an advanced solid tumor such as melanoma, head and neck, liver or kidney cancer. The sequencing here drew on CD4+ or CD8+ T cells sorted from blood, taken in a trial of the OX40 agonist ivuxolimab. Recombination connected TRBV5-1 to TRBJ1-2; 7 of the junction bases match TRBD1. This receptor has the CDR3 CASSLGGTANYGYTF. The nucleotides are TGCGCCAGCAGCTTGGGGGGGACAGCAAACTATGGCTACACCTTC.